This T cell receptor beta chain was obtained from a study of identical twins. Only a few counts were recorded for this clonotype. TCRdb itself ran the 5' RACE reads through MiXCR, one entry per CDR3 protein. The sample lists hundreds of thousands of distinct CDR3 sequences, about 12% seen once, with around 1.5% in the top ten. Germline loops: CDR1 KGHDR, CDR2 SFDVKD. The CDR3 totals 17 residues. Trimming took 4 bases from V and 0 from J, leaving 16 bases between them. These data are also associated with another study on yellow fever vaccine responses in identical twins.

The chain recombines TRBV24-1 with TRBJ2-3, with D possibly called TRBD1 or TRBD2 (5 bases each). Input material: PBMCs. The source is a woman aged 18-35 years in good health. CDR3 residues: CATSETGTVFSTDTQYF. DNA of the CDR3: TGTGCCACCAGTGAAACCGGGACCGTATTTAGCACAGATACGCAGTATTTT.